This T cell receptor (beta chain) emerged from a study of T cell responses to AZD1222 COVID-19 vaccine. This CDR3 is 14 amino acids long. With 4 bases clipped from V and 5 bases from J, the junction kept 3 bases outside the gene matches. From germline, CDR1 is MNHEY and CDR2 SMNVEV (reference sequence). Produced via immunoSEQ multiplex PCR; TCRdb's table is partial and in-frame only. The repertoire holds about 97,000 clones, about nine tenths seen once, with 1% to 1.5% in the top ten. The specimen was peripheral blood, collected on day 0 of AZD1222 vaccination. This TCR was recovered from an adult in good health. The chain recombines TRBV27 with TRBJ2-4; 9 bases are shared with TRBD1. The CDR3 spells CASSYRTGENIQYF. The CDR3 nucleotides are TGTGCCAGCAGTTACCGGACAGGGGAAAACATTCAGTACTTC.